This T cell receptor beta chain derives from a study of breast tumors, draining lymph nodes, adjacent tissues. Whole-study findings and limits: Tumor and nontumor repertoires were significantly more similar in luminal-like than in basal-like breast cancer. Tumor repertoires ranked between lymph nodes and nontumor tissue in diversity, with V and J gene preferences.

Of note for this clonotype: The antigen is not known. At one end the junction does not follow the germline gene, possibly because of a read error.

In germline, CDR1 is DFQATT, CDR2 SNEGSKA (reference sequence). The CDR3 extends over 13 amino acids. Samples came from axillary lymph nodes draining the breast cancer. Via MiXCR, TCRdb re-called the multiplex PCR reads, giving one row per CDR3 protein. The table records some 100,000 distinct CDR3 sequences, less than 25% of them present only once. V usage is TRBV20-1 and J usage is TRBJ1-6, with no clear D. This receptor was obtained from a female donor with breast cancer. Some clones in this sample may be carry-over from other donors' samples. Specimen: axillary lymph node tissue. CDR3 residues: CGACGYGDSPLHF. The CDR3, as DNA: TGCGGTGCTTGTGGTTACGGGGATTCACCCCTCCACTTT.